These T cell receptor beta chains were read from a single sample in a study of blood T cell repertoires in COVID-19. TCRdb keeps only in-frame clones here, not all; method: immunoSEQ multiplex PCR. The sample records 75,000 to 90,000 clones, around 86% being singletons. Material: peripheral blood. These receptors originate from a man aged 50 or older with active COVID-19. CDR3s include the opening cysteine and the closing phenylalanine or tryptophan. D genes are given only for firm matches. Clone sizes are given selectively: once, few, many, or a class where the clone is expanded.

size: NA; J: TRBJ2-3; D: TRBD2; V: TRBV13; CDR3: CASSFLAGGLTDTQYF; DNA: TGTGCCAGCAGCTTCTTAGCGGGGGGGCTCACAGATACGCAGTATTTT
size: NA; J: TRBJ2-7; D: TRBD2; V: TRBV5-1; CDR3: CASSSSGGAQYEQYF; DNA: TGCGCCAGCAGCTCAAGCGGGGGGGCGCAGTACGAGCAGTACTTC
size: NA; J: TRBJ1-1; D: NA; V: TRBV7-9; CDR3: CASSLNSGGDTEAFF; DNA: TGTGCCAGCAGCTTAAATAGCGGAGGGGACACTGAAGCTTTCTTT
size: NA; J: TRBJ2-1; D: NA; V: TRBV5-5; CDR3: CASSLGGRVEQFF; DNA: TGTGCCAGCAGCTTGGGGGGCCGCGTTGAGCAGTTCTTC
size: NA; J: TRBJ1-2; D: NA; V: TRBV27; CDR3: CASSLGVGTNYGYTF; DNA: TGTGCCAGCAGTTTAGGAGTTGGCACTAACTATGGCTACACCTTC
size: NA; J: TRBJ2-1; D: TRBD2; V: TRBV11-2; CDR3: CASSLTRGGVHNEQFF; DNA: TGTGCCAGCAGCTTAACTCGGGGGGGCGTCCACAATGAGCAGTTCTTC
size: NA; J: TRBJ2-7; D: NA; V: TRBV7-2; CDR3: CASSYGDSYEQYF; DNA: TGTGCCAGCAGCTACGGGGACTCCTACGAGCAGTACTTC
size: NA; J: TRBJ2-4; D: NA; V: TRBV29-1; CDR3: CSALRRDGAKNIQYF; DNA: TGCAGCGCCCTACGGCGGGATGGTGCCAAAAACATTCAGTACTTC
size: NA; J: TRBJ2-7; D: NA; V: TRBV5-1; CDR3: CASGEAAQAEQYF; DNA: TGCGCCAGCGGGGAGGCAGCCCAGGCCGAGCAGTACTTC
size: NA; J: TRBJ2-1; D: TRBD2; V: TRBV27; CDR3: CASSHGGGTSYVEQFF; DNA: TGTGCCAGCAGTCATGGTGGGGGGACTAGTTACGTTGAGCAGTTCTTC
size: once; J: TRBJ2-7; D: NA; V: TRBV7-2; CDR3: CASSLYPPDRTSYEQYF; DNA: TGTGCCAGCAGCTTATACCCCCCCGACAGGACCTCCTACGAGCAGTACTTC
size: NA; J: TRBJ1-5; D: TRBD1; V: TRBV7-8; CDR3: CASGGQGRGNQPQHF; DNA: TGTGCCAGCGGGGGACAGGGAAGGGGCAATCAGCCCCAGCATTTT
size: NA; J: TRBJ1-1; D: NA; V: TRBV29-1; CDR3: CSARTGMDTEAFF; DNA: TGCAGCGCCCGAACAGGGATGGACACTGAAGCTTTCTTT
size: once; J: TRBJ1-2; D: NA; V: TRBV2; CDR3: CASRDQSNPYYGYTF; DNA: TGTGCCAGCAGAGATCAGTCGAATCCCTACTATGGCTACACCTTC
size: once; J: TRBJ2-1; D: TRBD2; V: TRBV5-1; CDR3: CASSFGGRFLDGEQFF; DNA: TGCGCCAGCAGCTTCGGCGGGAGATTCCTTGATGGTGAGCAGTTCTTC
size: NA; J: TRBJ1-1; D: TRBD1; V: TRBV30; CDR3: CAWSFTGTEGFF; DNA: TGTGCCTGGAGTTTCACCGGGACAGAAGGTTTCTTT
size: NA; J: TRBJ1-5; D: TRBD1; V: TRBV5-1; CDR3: CASSLGQGWNQPQHF; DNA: TGCGCCAGCAGCCTGGGACAGGGGTGGAATCAGCCCCAGCATTTT
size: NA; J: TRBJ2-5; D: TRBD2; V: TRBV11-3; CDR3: CASSLEGRATQYF; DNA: TGTGCCAGCAGCTTGGAAGGGAGGGCGACCCAGTACTTC
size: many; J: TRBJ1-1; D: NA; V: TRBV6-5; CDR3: CASSYSITVMNTEAFF; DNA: TGTGCCAGCAGTTACTCGATAACAGTCATGAACACTGAAGCTTTCTTT
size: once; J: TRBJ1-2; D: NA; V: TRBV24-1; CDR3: CATSEGGGYGYTF; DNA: TGTGCCACCAGTGAGGGAGGAGGGTATGGCTACACCTTC
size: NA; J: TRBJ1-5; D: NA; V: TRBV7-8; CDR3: CASSLGDSNQPQHF; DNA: TGTGCCAGCAGCTTGGGAGATAGCAATCAGCCCCAGCATTTT
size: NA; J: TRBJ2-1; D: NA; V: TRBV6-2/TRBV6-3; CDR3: CASSYSKGQGAYNEQFF; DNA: TGTGCCAGCAGTTACTCGAAGGGGCAGGGTGCCTACAATGAGCAGTTCTTC
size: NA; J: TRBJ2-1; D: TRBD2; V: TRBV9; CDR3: CASSVGIAGPNEQFF; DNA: TGTGCCAGCAGCGTAGGAATAGCGGGGCCCAATGAGCAGTTCTTC
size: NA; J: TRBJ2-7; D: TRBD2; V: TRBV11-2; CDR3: CASSSGLAGYEQYF; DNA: TGTGCCAGCAGCTCGGGACTAGCGGGCTACGAGCAGTACTTC
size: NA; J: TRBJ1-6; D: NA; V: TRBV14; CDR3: CASSLRLGDNSPLHF; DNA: TGTGCCAGCAGCCTACGATTAGGGGATAATTCACCCCTCCACTTT
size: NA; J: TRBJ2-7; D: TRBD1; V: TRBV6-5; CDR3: CASSYQRHRGNYEQYF; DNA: TGTGCCAGCAGTTACCAACGCCACAGGGGGAACTACGAGCAGTACTTC
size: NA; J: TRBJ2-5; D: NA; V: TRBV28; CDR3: CASSFGAEETQYF; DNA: TGTGCCAGCAGTTTTGGGGCGGAGGAGACCCAGTACTTC
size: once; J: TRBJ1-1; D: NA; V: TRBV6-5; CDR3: CASRRTMNTEAFF; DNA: TGTGCCAGCAGAAGGACAATGAACACTGAAGCTTTCTTT
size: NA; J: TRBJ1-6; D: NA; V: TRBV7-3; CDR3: CASSLTGTRQNSPLHF; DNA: TGTGCCAGCAGCCTAACCGGGACAAGACAAAATTCACCCCTCCACTTT
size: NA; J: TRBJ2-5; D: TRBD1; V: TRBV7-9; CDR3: CASGWTGWETQYF; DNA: TGTGCCAGCGGCTGGACAGGATGGGAGACCCAGTACTTC
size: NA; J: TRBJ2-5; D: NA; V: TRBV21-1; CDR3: CASSVLQGTSHQETQYF; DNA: TGTGCCAGCAGCGTTCTTCAGGGGACAAGCCACCAAGAGACCCAGTACTTC
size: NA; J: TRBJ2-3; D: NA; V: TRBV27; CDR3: CASSYRDRGGTDTQYF; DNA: TGTGCCAGCAGTTACCGGGACAGAGGGGGGACAGATACGCAGTATTTT
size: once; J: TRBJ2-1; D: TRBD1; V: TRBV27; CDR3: CASSPRTGNNEQFF; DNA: TGTGCCAGCAGCCCCAGGACAGGGAACAATGAGCAGTTCTTC
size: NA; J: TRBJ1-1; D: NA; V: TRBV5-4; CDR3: CASSLDLGGDEAFF; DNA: TGTGCCAGCAGCTTGGATTTAGGGGGAGATGAAGCTTTCTTT
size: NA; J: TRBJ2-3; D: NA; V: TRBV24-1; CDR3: CATSRRDTSSDTQYF; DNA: TGTGCCACCAGTCGCCGGGACACCTCCTCGGATACGCAGTATTTT
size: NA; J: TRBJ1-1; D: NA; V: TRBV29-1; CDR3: CSVAPVASNTEAFF; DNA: TGCAGCGTCGCCCCGGTAGCCTCGAACACTGAAGCTTTCTTT
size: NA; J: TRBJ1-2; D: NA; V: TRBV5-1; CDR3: CASSPRPAGGYTF; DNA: TGCGCCAGCAGCCCCCGCCCCGCGGGGGGCTACACCTTC
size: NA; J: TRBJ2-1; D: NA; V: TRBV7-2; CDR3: CASSPGGGSYNEQFF; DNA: TGTGCCAGCAGCCCAGGAGGCGGGTCCTACAATGAGCAGTTCTTC
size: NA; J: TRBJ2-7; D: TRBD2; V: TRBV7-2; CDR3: CASSLVVSGGLEVEQYF; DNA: TGTGCCAGCAGCTTAGTAGTATCGGGAGGACTAGAAGTCGAGCAGTACTTC
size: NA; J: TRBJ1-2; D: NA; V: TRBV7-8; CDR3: CASSLGGGYGYTF; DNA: TGTGCCAGCAGCTTAGGGGGGGGCTATGGCTACACCTTC
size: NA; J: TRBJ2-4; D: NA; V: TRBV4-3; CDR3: CASSQSGQKLNIQYF; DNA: TGCGCCAGCAGCCAATCGGGACAAAAGTTGAACATTCAGTACTTC
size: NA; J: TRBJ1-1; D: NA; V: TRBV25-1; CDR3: CASTNRERTEAFF; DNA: TGTGCCAGCACGAACAGGGAAAGGACTGAAGCTTTCTTT
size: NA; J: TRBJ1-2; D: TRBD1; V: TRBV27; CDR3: CASSRLDRELGYTF; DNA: TGTGCCAGCAGTCGCCTAGACAGGGAGTTGGGCTACACCTTC
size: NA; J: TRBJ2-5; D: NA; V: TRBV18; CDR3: CASSPPGGTQYF; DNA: TGTGCCAGCTCACCACCGGGGGGTACCCAGTACTTC
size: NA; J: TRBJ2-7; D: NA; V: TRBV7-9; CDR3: CASSLPGFSEQYF; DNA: TGTGCCAGCAGCTTACCGGGGTTTTCCGAGCAGTACTTC
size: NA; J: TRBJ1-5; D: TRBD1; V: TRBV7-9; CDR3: CASSLGGPGQGYQPQHF; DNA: TGTGCCAGCAGCTTAGGGGGCCCGGGACAGGGCTATCAGCCCCAGCATTTT
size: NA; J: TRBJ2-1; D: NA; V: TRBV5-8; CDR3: CASSLEVGLAYYNEQFF; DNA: TGTGCCAGCAGCTTGGAAGTCGGGCTAGCGTACTACAATGAGCAGTTCTTC
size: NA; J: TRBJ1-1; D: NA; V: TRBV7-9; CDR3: CASSLTGREAFF; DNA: TGTGCCAGCAGCCTAACAGGTCGCGAAGCTTTCTTT
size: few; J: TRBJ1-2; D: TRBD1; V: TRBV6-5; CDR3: CASSYSRTGGGYGYTF; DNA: TGTGCCAGCAGTTACTCAAGGACAGGGGGCGGATATGGCTACACCTTC
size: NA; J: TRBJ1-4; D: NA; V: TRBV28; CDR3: CATRGGAKEELFF; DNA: TGTGCCACCCGAGGGGGTGCGAAAGAAGAACTGTTTTTT
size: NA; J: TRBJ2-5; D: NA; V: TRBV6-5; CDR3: CASSSGQQHTQYF; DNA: TGTGCCAGCAGTTCAGGACAACAGCACACCCAGTACTTC
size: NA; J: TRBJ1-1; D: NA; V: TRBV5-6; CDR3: CASSLSDSDTEAFF; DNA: TGTGCCAGCAGCTTGTCGGACAGCGACACTGAAGCTTTCTTT
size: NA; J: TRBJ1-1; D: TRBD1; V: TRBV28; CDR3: CASSAGTVSLKAFF; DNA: TGTGCCAGCAGTGCCGGGACAGTTAGTCTTAAAGCTTTCTTT
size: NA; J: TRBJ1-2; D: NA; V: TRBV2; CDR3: CASSDPTTGPYGYTF; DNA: TGTGCCAGCAGTGACCCTACAACAGGTCCATATGGCTACACCTTC
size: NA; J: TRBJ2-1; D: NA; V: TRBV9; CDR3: CASSVDPGSSYNEQFF; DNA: TGTGCCAGCAGCGTAGACCCCGGGAGCTCCTACAATGAGCAGTTCTTC
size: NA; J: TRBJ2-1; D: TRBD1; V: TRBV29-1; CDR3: CSGGQGAESYNEQFF; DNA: TGCAGCGGGGGACAGGGGGCGGAATCCTACAATGAGCAGTTCTTC
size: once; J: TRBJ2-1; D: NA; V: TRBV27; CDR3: CASSFRMAGQQFF; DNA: TGTGCCAGCAGTTTTCGGATGGCGGGACAGCAGTTCTTC
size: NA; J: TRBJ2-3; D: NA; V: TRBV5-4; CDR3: CASSLGGLTDTQYF; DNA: TGTGCCAGCAGCTTGGGGGGACTCACAGATACGCAGTATTTT
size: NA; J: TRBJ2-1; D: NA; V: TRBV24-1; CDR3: CATSDQRQVGQFF; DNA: TGTGCCACCAGTGATCAAAGACAGGTGGGGCAGTTCTTC